This T cell receptor beta chain was identified in a study of T cell responses to AZD1222 COVID-19 vaccine. General study findings and limits: Spike was spanned by vaccine-associated CD4 TCRs, which were dominant at 160-218 and 743-854.

On this clone: Its matching antigen is unknown.

Deletions cut 4 bases from V and 5 bases from J, with 12 bases between. This CDR3 spans 13 amino acids. Per the germline V gene, CDR1 is SGDLS and CDR2 is YYNGEE. Profiled with immunoSEQ multiplex PCR; TCRdb holds only in-frame clones, not every one. Of 140,000 to 150,000 clones listed, 85% to 95% were seen once; the top ten hold under 2%. The TCR sequence derives from an adult in good health. J is TRBJ2-5 and V is TRBV9, with D unclear. Sample: peripheral blood, taken on day 0 of AZD1222 vaccination. In DNA, the CDR3 is TGTGCCAGCAGCCGGCTCGTATTCGAGACCCAGTACTTC. This encodes CASSRLVFETQYF.